The 18 T cell receptor beta chains in this list originate from one sample, sequenced in a study of blood T cell repertoires in COVID-19. The repertoire was sequenced with immunoSEQ multiplex PCR; TCRdb's copy has only in-frame clones and lacks some. The sample has about 140,000 clones, about 87% seen once. The sample taken for sequencing was PBMCs or T cells enriched from blood (not recorded which). The receptors were sampled from a man aged 50-60 years in a cohort exposed to, infected with or recovered from COVID-19 (not recorded which).

The chain couples TRBV6-2 or TRBV6-3 to TRBJ2-1, with TRBD1 matching 9 bases. J was trimmed by 7 bases and V by 4 bases; bases with no gene match: 17. Looked up from germline, CDR1 is MNHEY and CDR2 is SVGEGT. This CDR3 is built from 18 residues. The DNA for the CDR3 is TGTGCCAGCAGTTCTGTCCCGGGACAGGGTCAGGGCACAAATGAGCAGTTCTTC. Its translation: CASSSVPGQGQGTNEQFF.

The chain is built from TRBV28 and TRBJ1-2; D possibly corresponds to TRBD1 (5 bases). In germline, CDR1 is MDHEN, CDR2 SYDVKM. The CDR3 is made up of 12 amino acids. The V end was cut by 8 bases, the J end by 7 bases, with 14 bases between. CDR3 coding DNA: TGTGCCAGCGGGTTCAGGGTGGGTGGCTACACCTTC. Encoded protein: CASGFRVGGYTF.

The gene calls are TRBV11-2 and TRBJ2-7, with TRBD2 matching 9 bases. V lost 5 bases, J lost 6 bases, and 8 bases stayed unmatched. The V gene's germline CDR1 is SGHAT and CDR2 FQNNGV. CDR3 length: 14 amino acids. The CDR3 spells CASSLGTSKGEQYF. CDR3 nucleotides: TGTGCCAGCAGCCTCGGGACTAGCAAGGGCGAGCAGTACTTC.

The chain combines TRBV9 with TRBJ2-7, with TRBD1 identical over 7 bases. CDR1 is SGDLS, CDR2 YYNGEE, per germline. The CDR3 sequence is 14 residues long. The V gene end was trimmed by 2 bases and the J gene end by 2 bases; junction bases not matched to a gene: 4. CDR3 in amino acids: CASSVGQTPYEQYF. The DNA of the CDR3 is TGTGCCAGCAGCGTGGGACAGACACCCTACGAGCAGTACTTC.

A few counts support this clone. This chain links TRBV6-5 with TRBJ2-7; 11 bases are shared with TRBD2. CDR1 and CDR2 (germline): MNHEY, SVGAGI. The ends lost 4 bases at V and 3 bases at J; junction bases unmatched: 8. The CDR3 sequence is 16 residues long. The CDR3 spells CASSFKTSGGYYEQYF. In nucleotides, the CDR3 is TGTGCCAGCAGTTTTAAAACTAGCGGGGGATACTACGAGCAGTACTTC.

The rearrangement uses TRBV13 and TRBJ2-7; D unclear. Per germline, CDR1 PRHDT and CDR2 FYEKMQ (reference sequence). Between the trimmed V and J ends, which lost 1 base and 1 base, there was a span of 5 bases. The CDR3 loop spans 13 amino acids. CDR3 nucleotide sequence: TGTGCCAGCAGCTTAGAGACTTCCTACGAGCAGTACTTC. It codes for CASSLETSYEQYF.

This chain links TRBV6-5 with TRBJ1-1; D gene uncertain. V was shortened by 6 bases and J by 1 base, with 12 bases between the two germline ends. This CDR3 spans 14 amino acids. Germline CDR1 and CDR2: MNHEY and SVGAGI. DNA of the CDR3: TGTGCCAGCAGATCCCCCGTCCCGAACACTGAAGCTTTCTTT. It is translated as CASRSPVPNTEAFF.

This clone appeared once. This chain joins TRBV28 and TRBJ1-2; no definite D call. Between the trimmed V and J ends, which lost 4 bases and 0 bases, there was a span of 12 bases. CDR1 is MDHEN and CDR2 is SYDVKM in the germline V gene. The CDR3 is 15 residues long. As DNA, the CDR3 is TGTGCCAGCAGTTCCCCCCTGGGAGCTAACTATGGCTACACCTTC. It translates to CASSSPLGANYGYTF.

The V call is TRBV5-1, the J call TRBJ1-2; 8 nucleotides agree with TRBD1. The CDR3 runs to 15 residues. CDR1 is SGHRS and CDR2 is YFSETQ in the germline V gene. The V segment lost 4 bases and the J segment 7 bases; nucleotides outside the gene matches: 12. CDR3: CASSPDRGAASGYTF. CDR3 nucleotide sequence: TGCGCCAGCAGCCCTGACAGGGGCGCGGCCTCTGGCTACACCTTC. Supplemented by reference TRBV5-1 and TRBJ1-2, the full variable domain reads KAGVTQTPRYLIKTRGQQVTLSCSPISGHRSVSWYQQTPGQGLQFLFEYFSETQRNKGNFPGRFSGRQFSNSRSEMNVSTLELGDSALYLCASSPDRGAASGYTFGSGTRLTVV.

The gene calls are TRBV6-5 and TRBJ2-5; 13 bases align to TRBD2. Germline trimming cut 11 bases from V and 5 bases from J; bases unmatched to any gene: 8. This CDR3 comprises 14 residues. Germline-derived CDR1 and CDR2 are MNHEY and SVGAGI. The CDR3 DNA sequence: TGTGCCGTCGGGGGACTAGCGGGGATGGAGACCCAGTACTTC. This sequence encodes CAVGGLAGMETQYF.

In its sample, this clone was seen once. CDR3 sequence (DNA): TGTGCCAGCAGTGGACAGGGGAGATCTTACGAGCAGTACTTC. It yields the protein CASSGQGRSYEQYF. The chain links TRBV25-1 to TRBJ2-7, with 8 positions matching TRBD1. The CDR3 has 14 amino acids. Germline V gene sequence: CDR1 MGHDK, CDR2 SYGVNS. The V and J ends lost 4 bases and 4 bases, in that order; junction bases with no gene match: 6.

The chain is built from TRBV6-5 and TRBJ1-6; D not resolved. This CDR3 has 15 amino acids. Trimming shortened V by 2 bases and J by 10 bases, and 15 bases separated the two germline ends. Germline CDR1 is MNHEY and CDR2 is SVGAGI. The CDR3 DNA is TGTGCCAGCAGTTACAAGGTCACCGCAGGATCACCCCTCCACTTT. The encoded protein is CASSYKVTAGSPLHF.

V gene TRBV28 combines with J gene TRBJ2-1; 12 nucleotides align to TRBD2. The CDR3 loop spans 15 amino acids. Per germline, CDR1 MDHEN and CDR2 SYDVKM. The V gene end was trimmed by 4 bases and the J gene end by 6 bases; junction bases not matched to a gene: 4. This CDR3 is CASSSWTSGTNEQFF. CDR3 nucleotides: TGTGCCAGCAGTTCCTGGACTAGCGGGACCAATGAGCAGTTCTTC.

Here the CDR3 reads CASSPRTSGRPLTDTQYF. CDR3 coding DNA: TGTGCCAGCAGTCCACGGACTAGCGGGAGACCTCTGACAGATACGCAGTATTTT. The chain joins TRBV27 to TRBJ2-3; 13 bases align to TRBD2. Germline CDR1 and CDR2: MNHEY and SMNVEV (reference sequence). The length of the CDR3 is 18 residues. V dropped 5 bases and J dropped 3; count of bases not matched to a gene: 11.

The J gene is TRBJ2-2, the V gene TRBV7-2, with D possibly matching TRBD1 (5 bases). CDR3 length equals 14 residues. V shed 5 bases and J shed 7 bases, with 14 bases lying between them. Germline V gene sequence: CDR1 SGHTA, CDR2 FQGNSA. The CDR3 is CASSPGPGRGELFF. The CDR3 nucleotides read TGTGCCAGCAGCCCAGGGCCAGGTCGCGGGGAGCTGTTTTTT.

This chain links TRBV7-9 with TRBJ1-1; D might be TRBD1 (5 bases). Germline CDR1 SEHNR, CDR2 FQNEAQ (reference sequence). The CDR3 length is 12 residues. Trimming took 5 bases from V and 7 from J, leaving 11 bases between them. CDR3 protein: CASSRTTGEAFF. DNA for the CDR3: TGTGCCAGCAGCCGGACAACCGGTGAAGCTTTCTTT.

The genes are TRBV28 and TRBJ2-1; D not certain. The CDR3 loop spans 11 amino acids. V lost 6 bases, J lost 6 bases, and 6 bases lay in between. CDR1 and CDR2 (germline): MDHEN, SYDVKM. The CDR3 DNA follows: TGTGCCAGCAGGTCCGTCAATGAGCAGTTCTTC. Translation: CASRSVNEQFF.

This clone was seen a few times. V and J are TRBV24-1 and TRBJ2-7, with TRBD2 matching over 10 bases. Trimming cost V 4 bases and J 5 bases; bases outside gene matches: 7. The CDR3 totals 15 residues. Germline V gives CDR1 KGHDR, CDR2 SFDVKD. CDR3 residues: CATSESIAGGNEQYF. As DNA, the CDR3 is TGTGCCACCAGTGAGTCTATAGCGGGAGGAAACGAGCAGTACTTC.